The source of this T cell receptor beta chain is a study of graft-versus-host responses after intestinal transplantation. To release intraepithelial and lamina propria lymphocytes, the graft tissue was processed. This CDR3 has 16 residues. Germline lookup yields CDR1 LNHNV and CDR2 YYDKDF (reference sequence). The V and J ends lost 1 base and 3 bases respectively, with 14 bases between them. Profiled with immunoSEQ multiplex PCR; TCRdb holds only in-frame clones, not every one. The repertoire holds thousands of clones, with roughly 70% as singletons. Sequenced here: ileum tissue, sampled 494 days after intestinal transplant. The gene calls are TRBV15 and TRBJ2-3; tentative D call: TRBD2 (7 bases). The receptor was derived from a human patient who received an intestinal transplant, so some T cells may come from the graft donor. CDR3 amino acids: CATSRGAGGRTDTQYF. DNA for the CDR3: TGTGCCACCAGCAGAGGAGCCGGGGGGCGTACAGATACGCAGTATTTT.